What follows are 14 T cell receptor beta chains derived from one specimen sequenced in a study of cytomegalovirus exposure and HLA in healthy donors. The PCR had 60 Vbeta and 13 Jbeta primers. The data were produced by immunoSEQ multiplex PCR, yet TCRdb's version contains in-frame clones alone and is incomplete. The table has approximately 120,000 clones, roughly 69% seen once. Sequenced material: PBMCs. The receptors stem from a woman in her seventies in good health and CMV-seropositive.

V gene TRBV7-9 combines with J gene TRBJ2-3; 13 bases align to TRBD2. V lost 1 base and J lost 0; bases outside the gene matches: 4. Germline V gene sequence: CDR1 SEHNR, CDR2 FQNEAQ (reference sequence). This CDR3 has 18 amino acids. The CDR3: CASSLVGTSGTSTDTQYF. CDR3 in DNA: TGTGCCAGCAGCTTAGTAGGGACTAGCGGGACTAGCACAGATACGCAGTATTTT.

The chain is built from TRBV6-5 and TRBJ1-1; TRBD1 aligns across 9 bases. Germline CDR1 MNHEY, CDR2 SVGAGI. The V gene end was trimmed by 5 bases and the J gene end by 4 bases; junction bases not matched to a gene: 5. The CDR3 consists of 14 residues. Here the CDR3 reads CASSLQGAPTEAFF. CDR3 DNA sequence: TGTGCCAGCAGTCTACAGGGGGCGCCCACTGAAGCTTTCTTT.

This sequence joins TRBV6-5 and TRBJ1-1; no clear D. This CDR3 contains 16 residues. V was pared by 0 bases and J by 4 bases, with 15 bases between. Germline CDR1 MNHEY, CDR2 SVGAGI. CDR3: CASSYSRMLLSTEAFF. Here the CDR3 DNA reads TGTGCCAGCAGTTACTCGAGGATGCTCTTGAGCACTGAAGCTTTCTTT.

The chain carries TRBV7-2 and TRBJ2-7; 9 nucleotides match TRBD2. Trimming removed 5 bases from V and 3 bases from J; junction bases left unmatched: 8. Looked up from germline, CDR1 is SGHTA and CDR2 is FQGNSA. The CDR3 totals 15 residues. CDR3 DNA sequence: TGTGCCAGCAGCCTTTCTAGCGGGGCGGTCTACGAGCAGTACTTC. Its protein is CASSLSSGAVYEQYF.

This clone was detected only once. This rearrangement joins TRBV7-9 to TRBJ1-2, with a tentative D call TRBD1 (5 bases). The CDR3 spans 14 residues. Germline V gene data show CDR1 as SEHNR and CDR2 as FQNEAQ (reference sequence). Trimming stripped 5 bases from V and 4 bases from J, with 14 bases between. In nucleotides, the CDR3 is TGTGCCAGCAGCGCGGACAAAGGGATCTATGGCTACACCTTC. Protein sequence: CASSADKGIYGYTF.

This sequence joins TRBV7-2 and TRBJ1-2, with TRBD1 identical over 7 bases. This CDR3 comprises 14 residues. CDR1 and CDR2 (germline): SGHTA, FQGNSA. Trimming cost V 5 bases and J 4 bases; bases outside gene matches: 7. The CDR3: CASSTTGSGYGYTF. The DNA of the CDR3 is TGTGCCAGCAGCACGACAGGGTCGGGCTATGGCTACACCTTC.

The sample holds a few counts of this clone. The CDR3 region is CAWSYRDRDTIYF. CDR3 sequence (DNA): TGTGCCTGGAGTTACCGGGACAGGGACACCATATATTTT. The V call is TRBV30, the J call TRBJ1-3; 9 bases align to TRBD1. V lost 2 bases, J lost 8 bases, and 4 bases stayed unmatched. The CDR3 spans 13 residues. Germline V gene data show CDR1 as GTSNPN and CDR2 as SVGIG (reference sequence).

The V and J genes are TRBV11-2 and TRBJ1-6; 9 bases are a match to TRBD1. V shed 3 bases and J 8 bases; nucleotides not matched to a gene: 2. This CDR3 spans 14 amino acids. Germline CDR1 and CDR2: SGHAT and FQNNGV. As DNA, the CDR3 is TGTGCCAGCAGCTTGGGACAGGGACATTCACCCCTCCACTTT. It translates to CASSLGQGHSPLHF.

This rearrangement joins TRBV9 to TRBJ1-2, with TRBD1 matching 7 bases. The germline CDR1 and CDR2 sequences are SGDLS and YYNGEE. After removal of 6 bases from V and 8 bases from J, the junction contained 13 bases not matched to a gene. The CDR3 runs to 14 residues. CDR3 in DNA: TGTGCCAGCACCTCAAGGGGGCAGCCACACGGCTACACCTTC. Translated, it gives CASTSRGQPHGYTF.

The chain employs TRBV5-1 and TRBJ1-1; no reliable D call. The CDR3 has 14 amino acids. With 0 bases removed from V and 0 bases from J, the gap between germline ends came to 6 bases. Germline CDR1 and CDR2: SGHRS and YFSETQ. CDR3 sequence reads: CASSLVQMNTEAFF. The CDR3 nucleotides read TGCGCCAGCAGCTTGGTCCAGATGAACACTGAAGCTTTCTTT.

The V gene is TRBV18, the J gene TRBJ2-1; 10 bases align to TRBD2. V lost 1 base to trimming and J lost 16 bases; unmatched junction nucleotides: 10. Looked up from germline, CDR1 is KGHSH and CDR2 is LQKENI. The CDR3 sequence is 14 residues long. The CDR3 is CASSPLERGGPPFF. In DNA, the CDR3 is TGTGCCAGCTCACCACTTGAGCGGGGGGGCCCTCCTTTCTTC.

The chain links TRBV30 to TRBJ2-1, with 9 bases identical to TRBD1. The trim removed 1 base at V and 4 bases at J, leaving 8 bases unmatched. The CDR3 consists of 16 residues. Per the germline V gene, CDR1 is GTSNPN and CDR2 is SVGIG (reference sequence). The CDR3 DNA follows: TGTGCCTGGAGTGGGGGTGGACAGGGGCCGTACAATGAGCAGTTCTTC. It translates to CAWSGGGQGPYNEQFF.

This chain uses TRBV12-5 with TRBJ2-5, with D perhaps matching TRBD2 (5 bases). The V gene's germline CDR1 is LGHNT and CDR2 FRNRAP. V lost 7 bases, J lost 9 bases, and 15 bases lay in between. The CDR3 sequence is 12 residues long. The CDR3 sequence is CASALNVEAQYF. The DNA for the CDR3 is TGTGCTAGTGCCCTTAATGTGGAGGCCCAGTACTTC.

About this clone: No conserved phenylalanine or tryptophan is present at the end of the CDR3, so a read error is the likely explanation. The rearrangement uses TRBV30 and TRBJ1-1; no definite D call. Trimming removed 2 bases from V and 0 bases from J, with 7 bases in between. The CDR3 runs to 13 residues. The V gene's germline CDR1 is GTSNPN and CDR2 SVGIG (reference sequence). CDR3 sequence: CAWSPRMNTEAFS. In nucleotides, the CDR3 is TGTGCCTGGAGTCCGCGGATGAACACTGAAGCTTTCTCT.